This T cell receptor beta chain was identified in a study of shared clonotypes between healthy human individuals. CD8 cells regarded as naive lacked CD45RO, were positively chosen for CCR7, and omitted terminally differentiated effector memory CD45RA+ cells. Produced via immunoSEQ multiplex PCR; TCRdb's table is partial and in-frame only. The table shows roughly 2,000,000 clones, with about 94% occurring only once. The CDR3 contains 15 residues. The V gene end was trimmed by 6 bases and the J gene end by 9 bases; junction bases not matched to a gene: 11. In germline, CDR1 is MNHEY, CDR2 SMNVEV (reference sequence).

The rearrangement joins TRBV27 to TRBJ1-6; 7 bases agree with TRBD1. The sequence was collected from a man between 18 and 29 years old in good health. The sample comprised naive CD8+ T cells sorted from blood. CDR3 DNA sequence: TGTGCCAGCAGCATGCAAAGGGGGCCCCTTTCACCCCTCCACTTT. It is translated as CASSMQRGPLSPLHF.